Described below is a single T cell receptor beta chain sequence and its context. Its antigen is not identified. The CDR3 spans 13 residues. Trimming took 1 base from V and 4 from J, leaving 7 bases between them. The source of the sample is a study of T-cell reconstitution after alpha-beta-depleted transplantation in children. General study findings and limits: Recipient T cells and thymic progenitors that survived gave rise to the high TCRbeta diversity observed at day 60 in some patients. After transplant, at about two months, alpha-beta T cells were reportedly derived from several hundred expanded graft clones.

The authors prepared the TCRbeta library with unique molecular identifiers. Via MiXCR, TCRdb re-called the PCR reads, giving one row per CDR3 protein. The profile shows some 150,000 distinct CDR3 sequences, 7.5% to 9% of them singletons. This TCR came from a female patient aged 2-9 years who had a stem cell transplant for congenital amegakaryocytic thrombocytopenia, so the T cells may come from the graft donor. The V and J genes are TRBV12-3 or TRBV12-4 and TRBJ1-1, with D possibly matching TRBD1 (5 bases). The specimen comprised PBMCs, mostly from graft donor cells, sampled 180 days after TCRalphabeta/CD19-depleted stem cell transplant. The CDR3 here is CASSLVRGTEAFF. The CDR3 DNA is TGTGCCAGCAGTTTAGTTAGGGGCACTGAAGCTTTCTTT.